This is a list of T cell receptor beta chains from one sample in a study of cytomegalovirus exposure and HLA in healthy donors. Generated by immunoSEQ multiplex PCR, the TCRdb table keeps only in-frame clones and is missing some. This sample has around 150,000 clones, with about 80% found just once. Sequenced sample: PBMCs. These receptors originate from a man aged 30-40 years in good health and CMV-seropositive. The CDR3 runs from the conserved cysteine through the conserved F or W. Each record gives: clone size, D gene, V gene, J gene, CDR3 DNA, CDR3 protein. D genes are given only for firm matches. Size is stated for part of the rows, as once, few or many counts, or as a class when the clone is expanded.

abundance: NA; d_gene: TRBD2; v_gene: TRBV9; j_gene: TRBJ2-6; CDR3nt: TGTGCCAGCAGCGGGGGACTAGCGGAGAGCTCTGGGGCCAACGTCCTGACTTTC; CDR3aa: CASSGGLAESSGANVLTF
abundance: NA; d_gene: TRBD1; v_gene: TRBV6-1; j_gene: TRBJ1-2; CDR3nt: TGTGCCAGCAGCCCGACAGGGCTAGGCTACACCTTC; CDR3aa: CASSPTGLGYTF
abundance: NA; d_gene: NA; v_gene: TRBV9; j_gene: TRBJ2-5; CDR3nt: TGTGCCAGCAGCGTAAGCGGGCAAGAGACCCAGTACTTC; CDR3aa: CASSVSGQETQYF
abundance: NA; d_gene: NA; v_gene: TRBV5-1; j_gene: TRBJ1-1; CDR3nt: TGCGCCAGCAGCTCCCAGAAAAACACTGAAGCTTTCTTT; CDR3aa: CASSSQKNTEAFF
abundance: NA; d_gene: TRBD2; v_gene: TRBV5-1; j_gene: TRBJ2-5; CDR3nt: TGCGCCAGCAGCTTATCCAGCGGGAGGGGAGAGACCCAGTACTTC; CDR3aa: CASSLSSGRGETQYF
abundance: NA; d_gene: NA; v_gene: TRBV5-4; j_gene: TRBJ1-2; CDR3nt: TGTGCCAGCAGCCCCCGGGGGTTACTTAGGAACTATGGCTACACCTTC; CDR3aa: CASSPRGLLRNYGYTF
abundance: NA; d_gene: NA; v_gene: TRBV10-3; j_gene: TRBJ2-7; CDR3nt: TGTGCCATCGCTGGGAACCGGGAATCCTACGAGCAGTACTTC; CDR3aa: CAIAGNRESYEQYF
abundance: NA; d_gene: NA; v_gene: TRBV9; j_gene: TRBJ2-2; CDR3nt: TGTGCCAGACTCGCGAGGGAATTGGCCGGGGAGCTGTTTTTT; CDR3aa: CARLARELAGELFF
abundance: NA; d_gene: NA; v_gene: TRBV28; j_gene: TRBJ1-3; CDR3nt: TGTGCCAGCAGTCCCCTTATCGTGAGGCTGGGTTCCAACTCTGGAAACACCATATATTTT; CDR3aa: CASSPLIVRLGSNSGNTIYF
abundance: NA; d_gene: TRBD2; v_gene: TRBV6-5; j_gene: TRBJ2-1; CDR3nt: TGTGCCAGCAGTTACTCGACTAGCGGGAGGTACAATGAGCAGTTCTTC; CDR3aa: CASSYSTSGRYNEQFF
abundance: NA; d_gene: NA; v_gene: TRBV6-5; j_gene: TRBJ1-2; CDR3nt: TGTGCCAGCAGTGACCCGACAGTCTATGGCTACACCTTC; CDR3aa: CASSDPTVYGYTF
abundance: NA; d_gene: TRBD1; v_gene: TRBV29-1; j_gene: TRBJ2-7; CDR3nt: TGCAGCGTCAAGACGCCGGGACAGGGGGCTGGGGAGCAGTACTTC; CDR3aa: CSVKTPGQGAGEQYF
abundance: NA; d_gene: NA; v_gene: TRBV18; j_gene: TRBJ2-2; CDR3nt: TGTGCCAGCTCCAAAGACGAGGGGAACACCGGGGAGCTGTTTTTT; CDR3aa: CASSKDEGNTGELFF
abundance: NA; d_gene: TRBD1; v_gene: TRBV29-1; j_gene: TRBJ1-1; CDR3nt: TGCAGCGCAGGGACAGGGAACACTGAAGCTTTCTTT; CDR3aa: CSAGTGNTEAFF
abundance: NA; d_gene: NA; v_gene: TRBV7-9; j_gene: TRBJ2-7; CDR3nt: TGTGCCAGCAGCTTAACGGAGCTCTACGAGCAGTACTTC; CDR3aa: CASSLTELYEQYF
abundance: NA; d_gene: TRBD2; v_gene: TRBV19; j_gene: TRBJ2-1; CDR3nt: TGTGCCAGTAGTCGAATGCGGGAGACATTGGGGAATGAGCAGTTCTTC; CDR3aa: CASSRMRETLGNEQFF
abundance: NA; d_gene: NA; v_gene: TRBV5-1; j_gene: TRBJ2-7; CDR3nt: TGCGCCAGCAGCTTAGATCCAGGGGACCACGAGCAGTACTTC; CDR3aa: CASSLDPGDHEQYF
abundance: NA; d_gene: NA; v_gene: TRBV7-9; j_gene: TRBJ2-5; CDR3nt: TGTGCCAGCAGCCCGACTAGTGTGCCGGAGACCCAGTACTTC; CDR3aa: CASSPTSVPETQYF
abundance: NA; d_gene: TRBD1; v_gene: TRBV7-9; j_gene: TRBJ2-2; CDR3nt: TGTGCCAGCAGCTTATTATCCGGGACAGGGGGCCGAGGGGAGCTGTTTTTT; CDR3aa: CASSLLSGTGGRGELFF
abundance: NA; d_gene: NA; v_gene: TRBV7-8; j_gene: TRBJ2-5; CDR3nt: TGTGCCAGCAGCTTAGGTAGGGGTGACCAGTACTTC; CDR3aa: CASSLGRGDQYF
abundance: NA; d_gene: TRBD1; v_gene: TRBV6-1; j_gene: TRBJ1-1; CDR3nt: TGTGCCAGCAGGAGACAGGGGAACACTGAAGCTTTCTTT; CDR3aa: CASRRQGNTEAFF
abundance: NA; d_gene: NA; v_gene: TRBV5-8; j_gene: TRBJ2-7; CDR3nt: TGTGCCAGCAGCTTGACCGGGAAGGCCTACGAGCAGTACTTC; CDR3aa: CASSLTGKAYEQYF
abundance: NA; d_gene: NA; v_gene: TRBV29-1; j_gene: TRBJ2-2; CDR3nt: TGCAGCGTTAATCCGACAGGAAAGACCGGGGAGCTGTTTTTT; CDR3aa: CSVNPTGKTGELFF
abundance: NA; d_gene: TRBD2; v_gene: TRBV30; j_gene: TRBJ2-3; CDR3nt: TGTGCCTGGAGTGGGCTAGCGGGGGGTGTAGATACGCAGTATTTT; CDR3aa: CAWSGLAGGVDTQYF
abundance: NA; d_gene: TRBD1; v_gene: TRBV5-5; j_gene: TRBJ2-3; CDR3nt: TGTGCCAGCAGCCACCCGGGACAGGGGGCCCCCCGCATCACAGATACGCAGTATTTT; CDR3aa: CASSHPGQGAPRITDTQYF
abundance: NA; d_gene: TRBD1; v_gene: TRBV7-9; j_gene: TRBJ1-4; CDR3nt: TGTGCCAGCAGCTTTAAGGGACAGGGAAATGAAAAACTGTTTTTT; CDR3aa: CASSFKGQGNEKLFF
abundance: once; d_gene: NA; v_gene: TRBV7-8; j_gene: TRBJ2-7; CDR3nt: TGTGCCAGCAGCTTAGCGCTCGACAGGGTAGGAAGCGGGAGTGGGTACGAGCAGTACTTC; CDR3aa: CASSLALDRVGSGSGYEQYF
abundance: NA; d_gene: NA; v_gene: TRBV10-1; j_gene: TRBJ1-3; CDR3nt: TGCGCCAGCAGTGAGTCGAGATCGGTCGGAAACACCATATATTTT; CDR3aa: CASSESRSVGNTIYF
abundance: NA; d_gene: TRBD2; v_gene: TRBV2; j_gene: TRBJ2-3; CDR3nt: TGTGCCAGCAGGGGGACTAGCGGCACAGATACGCAGTATTTT; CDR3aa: CASRGTSGTDTQYF
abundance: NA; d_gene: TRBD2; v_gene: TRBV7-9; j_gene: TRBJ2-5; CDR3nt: TGTGCCAGCAGCTTAGCAGGAAAGCGGGGGGGCCGGGAGACCCAGTACTTC; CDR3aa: CASSLAGKRGGRETQYF
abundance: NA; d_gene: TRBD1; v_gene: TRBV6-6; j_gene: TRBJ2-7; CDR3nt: TGTGCCAGCAGTTACGGGACAGGGACACACGAGCAGTACTTC; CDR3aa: CASSYGTGTHEQYF
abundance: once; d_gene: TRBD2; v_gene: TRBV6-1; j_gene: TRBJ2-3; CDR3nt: TGTGCCAGCAGGGGGACTAGCGGGAACACAGATACGCAGTATTTT; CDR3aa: CASRGTSGNTDTQYF
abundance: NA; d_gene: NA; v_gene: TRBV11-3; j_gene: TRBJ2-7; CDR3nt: TGTGCCAGCAGCCGCGAGGTGGGGGGTCAGTACTTC; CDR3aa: CASSREVGGQYF
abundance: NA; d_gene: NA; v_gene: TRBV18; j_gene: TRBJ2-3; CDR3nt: TGTGCCAGCTCACCCCGGGCGGGATTAGCAGCAGATACGCAGTATTTT; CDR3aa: CASSPRAGLAADTQYF
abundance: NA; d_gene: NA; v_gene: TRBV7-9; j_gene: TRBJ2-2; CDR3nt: TGTGCCAGCAGCTTAGGGGGGCTGGGGAACACCGGGGAGCTGTTTTTT; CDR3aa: CASSLGGLGNTGELFF
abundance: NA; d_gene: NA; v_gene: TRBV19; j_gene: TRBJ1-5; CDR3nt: TGTGCCAGCAGGGTTAGCAATCAGCCCCAGCATTTT; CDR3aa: CASRVSNQPQHF
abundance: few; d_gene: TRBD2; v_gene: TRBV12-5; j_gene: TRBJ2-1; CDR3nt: TGTGCTAGTGGTACCTCTAGCGGGAGGTCCTACAATGAGCAGTTCTTC; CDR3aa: CASGTSSGRSYNEQFF
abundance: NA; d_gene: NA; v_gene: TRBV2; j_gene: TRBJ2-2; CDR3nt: TGTGCCTCGGGGTGGCGGGACCGGCCCCCCGGGGAGCTGTTTTTT; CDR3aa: CASGWRDRPPGELFF
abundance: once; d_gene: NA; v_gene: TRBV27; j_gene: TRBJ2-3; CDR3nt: TGTGCCAGCAGTTTCTTGACAGGCGGCACAGATACGCAGTATTTT; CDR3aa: CASSFLTGGTDTQYF
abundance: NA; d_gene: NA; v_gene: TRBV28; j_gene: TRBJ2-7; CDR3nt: TGTGCCAGTAAACTAGGCCCGGGTTCCTACGAGCAGTACTTC; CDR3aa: CASKLGPGSYEQYF
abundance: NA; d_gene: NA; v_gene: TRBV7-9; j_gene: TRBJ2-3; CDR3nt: TGTGCCAGCAGCCCCTCGGCTAGTCGTCCAGATACGCAGTATTTT; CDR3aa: CASSPSASRPDTQYF
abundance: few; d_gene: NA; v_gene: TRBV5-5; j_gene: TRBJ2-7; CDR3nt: TGTGCCAGCAGCTTGTCGGTACAGGGACCCTACGAGCAGTACTTC; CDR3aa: CASSLSVQGPYEQYF
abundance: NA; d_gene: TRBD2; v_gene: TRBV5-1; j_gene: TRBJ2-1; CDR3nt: TGCGCCAGCAGCTCTCAAGGACTAGCGGCTTTTTCCTACAATGAGCAGTTCTTC; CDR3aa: CASSSQGLAAFSYNEQFF
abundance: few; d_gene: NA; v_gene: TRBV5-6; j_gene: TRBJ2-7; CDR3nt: TGTGCCAGCAGCTTCGGCCCCACCGGGGTCGGCTCCTACGAGCAGTACTTC; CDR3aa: CASSFGPTGVGSYEQYF
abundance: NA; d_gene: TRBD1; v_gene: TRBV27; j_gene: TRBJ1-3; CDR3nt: TGTGCCAGCAGTCCGGACAGGGCCGGAAACACCATATATTTT; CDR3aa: CASSPDRAGNTIYF
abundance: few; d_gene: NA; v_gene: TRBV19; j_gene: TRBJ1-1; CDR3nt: TGTGCCAGCACGATAGGCGGGTTTTGGACTGAAGCTTTCTTT; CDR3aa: CASTIGGFWTEAFF
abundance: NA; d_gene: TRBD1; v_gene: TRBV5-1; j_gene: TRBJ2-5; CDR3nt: TGCGCCAGCAGATCTGACAGGGTAGAGACCCAGTACTTC; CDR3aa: CASRSDRVETQYF
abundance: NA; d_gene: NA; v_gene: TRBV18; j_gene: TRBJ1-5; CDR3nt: TGTGCCAGCTCACCGGGGACAAGGAACAGCAATCAGCCCCAGCATTTT; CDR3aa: CASSPGTRNSNQPQHF
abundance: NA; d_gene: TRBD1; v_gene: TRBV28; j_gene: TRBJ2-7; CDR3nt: TGTGCCAGCAGTACCCCGGGACAGGGCTACGAGCAGTACTTC; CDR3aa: CASSTPGQGYEQYF
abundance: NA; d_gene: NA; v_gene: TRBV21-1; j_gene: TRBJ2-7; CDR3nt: NA; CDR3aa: CASSKIVGTGSSYEQYF
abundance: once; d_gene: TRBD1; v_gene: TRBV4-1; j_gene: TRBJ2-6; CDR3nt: TGCGCCAGCAGCCAAGAGGGACAGGGGGCGGAGGGGGCCAACGTCCTGACTTTC; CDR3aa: CASSQEGQGAEGANVLTF
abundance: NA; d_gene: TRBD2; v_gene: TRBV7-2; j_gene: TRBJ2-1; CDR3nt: TGTGCCAGCAAGCGGGACGGAAACAATGAGCAGTTCTTC; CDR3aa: CASKRDGNNEQFF
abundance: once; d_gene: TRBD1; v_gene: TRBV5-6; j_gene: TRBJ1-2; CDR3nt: TGTGCCAGCAGCTTAGGCGGGACAGGGCAAGTTGGTGGCTACACCTTC; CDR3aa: CASSLGGTGQVGGYTF
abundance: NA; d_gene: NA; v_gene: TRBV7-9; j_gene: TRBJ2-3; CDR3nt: TGTGCCAGCAGCCCCGCAGATACGCAGTATTTT; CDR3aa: CASSPADTQYF